The T cell receptor (beta chain) described here comes from a study of CD8 T cells in ankylosing spondylitis. Study observations and caveats: Blood from ankylosing spondylitis patients appeared to carry a characteristic roughly 8-variant TCR beta motif.

TCRdb passed the 5' RACE reads through MiXCR, listing each CDR3 protein once. The sample carries fewer than 550,000 distinct CDR3 sequences, about 5% recorded once. This CDR3 has 14 amino acids. The V and J ends lost 5 bases and 3 bases respectively, with 11 bases between them. CDR1 is MDHEN, CDR2 SYDVKM, per germline. This clonotype showed up many times. What it binds is unknown. The chain uses TRBV28 and TRBJ2-1; D is uncertain. Sequenced material: blood, either unsorted or a sorted T cell fraction (not recorded which). This receptor was identified in a male donor with ankylosing spondylitis. CDR3 region: CASSRPPLYNEQFF. The CDR3, as DNA: TGTGCCAGCAGTAGACCCCCACTCTACAATGAGCAGTTCTTC.